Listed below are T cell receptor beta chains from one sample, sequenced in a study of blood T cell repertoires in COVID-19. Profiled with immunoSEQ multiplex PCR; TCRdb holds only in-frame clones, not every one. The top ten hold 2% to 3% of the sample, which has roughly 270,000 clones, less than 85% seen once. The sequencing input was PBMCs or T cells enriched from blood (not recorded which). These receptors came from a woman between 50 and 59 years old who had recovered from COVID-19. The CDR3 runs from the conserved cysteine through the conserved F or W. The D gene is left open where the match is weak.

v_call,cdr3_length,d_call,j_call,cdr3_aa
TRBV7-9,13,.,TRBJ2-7,CASTARDSYEQYF
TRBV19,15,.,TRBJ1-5,CASSLIISRNQPQHF
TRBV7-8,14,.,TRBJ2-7,CASSLDRRIDEQYF
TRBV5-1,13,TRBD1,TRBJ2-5,CASRTGLQETQYF
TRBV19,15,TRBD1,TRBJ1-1,CASSMTGGANTEAFF
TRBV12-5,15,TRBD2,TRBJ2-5,CASGLVRGVGETQYF
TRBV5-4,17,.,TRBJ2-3,CASSSYRVGSSTDTQYF
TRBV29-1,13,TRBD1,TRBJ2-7,CSVGQGLTYEQYF
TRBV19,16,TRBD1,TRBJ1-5,CASRIAQQGPNQPQHF
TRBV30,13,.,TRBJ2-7,CAWSVEVRNEQYF
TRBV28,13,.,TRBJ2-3,CALGGASTDTQYF
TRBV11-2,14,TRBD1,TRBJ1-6,CASSSGTEYSPLHF
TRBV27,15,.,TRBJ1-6,CASSRGLGGNSPLHF
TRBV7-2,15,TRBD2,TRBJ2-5,CASSLVVAGRETQYF
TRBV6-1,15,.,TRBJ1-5,CASSEARVSGQPQHF
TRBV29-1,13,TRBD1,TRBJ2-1,CSGGTGGYNEQFF
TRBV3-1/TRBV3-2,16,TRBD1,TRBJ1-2,CASSQETLEGAGGYTF
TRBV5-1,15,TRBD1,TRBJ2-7,CASSVPEGAAYEQYF
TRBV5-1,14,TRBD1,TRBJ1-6,CASRWDREGSPLHF
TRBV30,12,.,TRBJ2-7,CAWVMDNYEQYF
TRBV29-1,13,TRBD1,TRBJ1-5,CSVETGGNQPQHF
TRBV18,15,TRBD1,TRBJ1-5,CASSQQGPPSEPQHF
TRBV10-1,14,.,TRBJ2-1,CASSEDRLEDEQFF
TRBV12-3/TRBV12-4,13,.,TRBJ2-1,CASSSRRYNEQFF
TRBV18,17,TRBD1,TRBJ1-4,CASSPFSGTATNEKLFF
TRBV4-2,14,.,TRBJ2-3,CASSQVTGTDTQYF
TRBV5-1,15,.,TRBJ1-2,CASSLAPGGLDGYTF
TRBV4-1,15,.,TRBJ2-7,CASSPGLLISYEQYF
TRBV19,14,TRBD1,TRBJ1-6,CASDPGQETSPLHF
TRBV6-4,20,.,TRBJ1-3,CASSDSVGRENPTSGNTIYF
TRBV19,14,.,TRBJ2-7,CASSIEPRSYEQYF
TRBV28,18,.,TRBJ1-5,CASSLLGGAGQRYQPQHF
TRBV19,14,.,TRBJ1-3,CASSTGSSGNTIYF
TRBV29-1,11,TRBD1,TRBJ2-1,CSVVGTGGRFF
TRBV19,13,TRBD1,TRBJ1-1,CASRVTGYTEAFF
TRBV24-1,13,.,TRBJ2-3,CATSAGGTDTQYF
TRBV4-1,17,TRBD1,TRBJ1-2,CASSQAQAVGGRLGYTF
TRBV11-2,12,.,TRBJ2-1,CASSSRRAEQFF
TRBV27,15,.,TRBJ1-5,CASSLWSGDGWPQHF
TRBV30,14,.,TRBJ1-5,CAWTADSSNQPQHF
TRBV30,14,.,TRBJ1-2,CAWSVQVGSYGYTF
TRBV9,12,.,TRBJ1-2,CASTRGSYGYTF
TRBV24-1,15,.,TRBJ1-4,CANNTRAPTNEKLFF
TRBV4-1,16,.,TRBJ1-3,CASSQRSGTVENTIYF
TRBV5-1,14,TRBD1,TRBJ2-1,CASSPGDSNNEQFF